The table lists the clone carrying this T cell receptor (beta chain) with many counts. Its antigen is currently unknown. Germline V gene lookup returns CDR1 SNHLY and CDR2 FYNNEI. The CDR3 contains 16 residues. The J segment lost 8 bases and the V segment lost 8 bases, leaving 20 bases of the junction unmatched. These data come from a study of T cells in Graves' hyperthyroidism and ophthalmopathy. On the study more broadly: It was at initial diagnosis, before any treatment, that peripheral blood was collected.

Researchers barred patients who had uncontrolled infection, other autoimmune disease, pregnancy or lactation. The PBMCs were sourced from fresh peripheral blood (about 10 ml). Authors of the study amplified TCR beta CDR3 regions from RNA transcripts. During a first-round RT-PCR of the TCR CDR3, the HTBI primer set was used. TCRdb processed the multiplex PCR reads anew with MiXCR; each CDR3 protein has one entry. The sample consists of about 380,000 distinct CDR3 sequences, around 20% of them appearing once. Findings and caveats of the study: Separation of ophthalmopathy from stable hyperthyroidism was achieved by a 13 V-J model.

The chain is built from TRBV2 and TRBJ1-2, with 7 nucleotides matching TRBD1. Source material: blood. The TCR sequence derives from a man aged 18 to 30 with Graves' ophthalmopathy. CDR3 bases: TGTGCCAGCGCGGAAGGACAGGCGACAGTGGGGAACGGCTACACCTTC. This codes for CASAEGQATVGNGYTF.